The table lists the clone carrying this T cell receptor beta chain with a count of one. This table comes from immunoSEQ multiplex PCR, and its TCRdb copy is limited to in-frame clones, with some not included. Among approximately 77,000 clones listed, 90% to 95% were seen once. The data are from a study of OX40 agonist ivuxolimab in advanced cancers. This CDR3 contains 14 residues. Trimming shortened V by 1 base and J by 4 bases, and 9 bases separated the two germline ends. Per the germline V gene, CDR1 is SGHDT and CDR2 is YYEEEE. The genes are TRBV5-6 and TRBJ1-5; D perhaps matches TRBD1 (5 bases). This sample comprised CD4+ or CD8+ T cells sorted from blood, obtained in a trial of the OX40 agonist ivuxolimab. The sequence was collected from an adult with an advanced solid tumor such as melanoma, head and neck, liver or kidney cancer. CDR3 sequence reads: CASSLRGPNQPQHF. The CDR3 bases are TGTGCCAGCAGCTTGAGGGGCCCTAATCAGCCCCAGCATTTT.